This TCR beta chain was identified in a study of blood T cell repertoires in COVID-19. Data came from immunoSEQ multiplex PCR; TCRdb stores just in-frame clones and leaves some out. The sample consists of about 360,000 clones, over 75% of them appearing once. Looked up from germline, CDR1 is SGHNT and CDR2 is YENEEA. The V gene end was trimmed by 5 bases and the J gene end by 0 bases; junction bases not matched to a gene: 9. The CDR3 loop spans 17 amino acids. What was sequenced was PBMCs or T cells enriched from blood (not recorded which). This receptor was obtained from a man aged 25-45 years who had recovered from COVID-19. V and J are TRBV11-3 and TRBJ2-1; 8 bases align to TRBD2. CDR3 in DNA: TGTGCCAGCAGCGACCGGGGGGGCGCGAGCTCCTACAATGAGCAGTTCTTC. Its protein is CASSDRGGASSYNEQFF.